These T cell receptor beta chains were read from a single sample in a study of blood T cell repertoires in COVID-19. Here immunoSEQ multiplex PCR was the method, and the copy in TCRdb shows in-frame clones only, minus some. In the table there are 330,000 or so clones, 80% to 90% of which are singletons. Sequenced material: PBMCs or T cells enriched from blood (not recorded which). These receptors were collected from a man aged 30 to 39 who had recovered from COVID-19. The CDR3 runs from the conserved cysteine through the conserved F or W. The D gene is left open where the match is weak. Expanded clones get a size class; other rows say once, few or many, or leave the size out.

.	TRBV7-3	.	TRBJ1-5	TGTGCCAGCAGCTTAAGTGTCGGTCAGCCCCAGCATTTT	CASSLSVGQPQHF
.	TRBV3-1/TRBV3-2	TRBD1	TRBJ2-3	TGTGCCAGCAGCCTTAGGACAGGGTCGGTCACAGATACGCAGTATTTT	CASSLRTGSVTDTQYF
.	TRBV18	TRBD1	TRBJ1-6	TGTGCCAGCTCACCCCAGGGACAGTCAAATTCACCCCTCCACTTT	CASSPQGQSNSPLHF
.	TRBV10-3	TRBD1	TRBJ2-2	TGTGCCATCAGTGACACCGGACAGGACCTCACCGGGGAGCTGTTTTTT	CAISDTGQDLTGELFF
.	TRBV19	TRBD1	TRBJ1-2	TGTGCCAGTAGTACCGTCCCGGGACAGGGGATCTATGGCTACACCTTC	CASSTVPGQGIYGYTF
.	TRBV19	.	TRBJ1-1	TGTGCCAGTAGTACGGGCAGGGGGAACACTGAAGCTTTCTTT	CASSTGRGNTEAFF
.	TRBV20-1	.	TRBJ1-2	TGCAGTGCTTACAGGAACTATGGCTACACCTTC	CSAYRNYGYTF
.	TRBV30	TRBD2	TRBJ2-1	TGTGCCTGGAGTGTACAACTAGCGGGGGGAAACGGGCAGTTCTTC	CAWSVQLAGGNGQFF
.	TRBV4-2	.	TRBJ2-1	TGTGCCAGCAGCCAACCGGACATTTACAATGAGCAGTTCTTC	CASSQPDIYNEQFF
.	TRBV27	TRBD2	TRBJ2-4	TGTGCCAGCAGTTCACGGACTAGCGGGGGGCCCCAAAACATTCAGTACTTC	CASSSRTSGGPQNIQYF
.	TRBV6-4	TRBD1	TRBJ1-2	TGTGCCAGCAGTGATGACAGGGCGGAGAAAAACTATGGCTACACCTTC	CASSDDRAEKNYGYTF
.	TRBV28	TRBD1	TRBJ2-4	TGTGCTAGCAGTGAACAGGGGGCGCAAGCCAAAAACATTCAGTACTTC	CASSEQGAQAKNIQYF
.	TRBV5-1	.	TRBJ1-4	TGCGCCAGCAGCTTGGACACCTTAAGAGAAAAACTGTTTTTT	CASSLDTLREKLFF
.	TRBV30	.	TRBJ1-5	TGTGCCTGGGGGGGGCGCGATCAGCCCCAGCATTTT	CAWGGRDQPQHF
.	TRBV28	.	TRBJ1-5	TGTGCCAGCAGTTTACCAACTACCGGGGGGGGCCAGCCCCAGCATTTT	CASSLPTTGGGQPQHF
.	TRBV25-1	.	TRBJ1-5	TGTGCCAGCAGTGAAATAAGAACGGGGGGCGATCAGCCCCAGCATTTT	CASSEIRTGGDQPQHF
.	TRBV7-3	.	TRBJ2-1	TGTGCCAGCGAGGGGGGGTCCATTGAGCAGTTCTTC	CASEGGSIEQFF
.	TRBV6-5	.	TRBJ1-1	TGTGCCAGCATGCAGGGCACTGAAGCTTTCTTT	CASMQGTEAFF
.	TRBV7-9	TRBD1	TRBJ2-3	TGTGCCAGCAGCCGGAACCAGGGACAGGGGTATACAGATACGCAGTATTTT	CASSRNQGQGYTDTQYF
.	TRBV5-4	.	TRBJ2-3	TGTGCCAGCAGCTTGGGGTTTAGACAGGTCACAGATACGCAGTATTTT	CASSLGFRQVTDTQYF
.	TRBV28	.	TRBJ1-6	TGTGCCAGCAGTTCATACGCAGGACTTCCTCTCCACTTT	CASSSYAGLPLHF
.	TRBV5-1	TRBD1	TRBJ1-1	TGCGCCAGCAGTACCGGACAGGCGAACACTGAAGCTTTCTTT	CASSTGQANTEAFF
once	TRBV3-1/TRBV3-2	TRBD2	TRBJ2-1	TGTGCCAGCAGCCGTAGCGGGCCCCAGGCCAATGAGCAGTTCTTC	CASSRSGPQANEQFF
.	TRBV28	TRBD1	TRBJ1-2	TGTGCCAGCAGTGACAGGGATGGCTACACCTTC	CASSDRDGYTF
once	TRBV30	.	TRBJ1-1	TGTGCCTGGGCGCCAGGGGCTTTCTTT	CAWAPGAFF
.	TRBV27	.	TRBJ2-7	TGTGCCAGCAGGTCTCTAGGGGCAGGGCTCTACGAGCAGTACTTC	CASRSLGAGLYEQYF
.	TRBV27	TRBD1	TRBJ2-3	TGTGCCAGCAGTCGGACAGGCCTAAGCACAGATACGCAGTATTTT	CASSRTGLSTDTQYF
.	TRBV5-5	.	TRBJ1-1	TGTGCCAGCAGCCCCAATGAGGTCTCAGGGTTAGCTTTCTTT	CASSPNEVSGLAFF
.	TRBV19	TRBD1	TRBJ1-3	TGTGCCAGTAGTATAGTTCCGGGACAGGGCTCTGGAAACACCATATATTTT	CASSIVPGQGSGNTIYF
.	TRBV19	.	TRBJ1-2	TGTGCCAGTAGTATAGATCTCGGCGGCGGCTACACCTTC	CASSIDLGGGYTF
once	TRBV3-1/TRBV3-2	.	TRBJ2-5	TGTGCCAGCAGCCAAGGTGCGGGCTGGCAAGAGACCCAGTACTTC	CASSQGAGWQETQYF
.	TRBV7-9	TRBD1	TRBJ2-1	TGTGCCAGCAGCTTAGCGGGGACAGGGTCCTACAATGAGCAGTTCTTC	CASSLAGTGSYNEQFF
.	TRBV9	.	TRBJ1-1	TGTGCCAGCAGCGTAGGGCAGGCTGCTACTGAAGCTTTCTTT	CASSVGQAATEAFF
once	TRBV9	.	TRBJ1-3	TGTGCCAGCAGCGTATCACTAAAATCGGGAAACACCATATATTTT	CASSVSLKSGNTIYF
.	TRBV28	.	TRBJ2-7	TGTGCCAGCACCACTCTGGATGGAGGGGTGTTCGAGCAGTACTTC	CASTTLDGGVFEQYF
few	TRBV4-1	.	TRBJ2-2	TGCGCCAGCAGCCCGAGTACAGCCCTGAACACCGGGGAGCTGTTTTTT	CASSPSTALNTGELFF
.	TRBV5-6	TRBD1	TRBJ2-7	TGTGCCAGCAGCTTGATGTCAGGGGGAATGGTCCTCGAGCAGTACTTC	CASSLMSGGMVLEQYF
.	TRBV15	.	TRBJ1-1	TGTGCCACCAGCCCCTTTTCCAGAAACACTGAAGCTTTCTTT	CATSPFSRNTEAFF
.	TRBV6-6	TRBD1	TRBJ2-7	TGTGCCAGCAGTTACGAGGACAGGGGGCTCTACGAGCAGTACTTC	CASSYEDRGLYEQYF
.	TRBV7-2	.	TRBJ1-6	TGTGCCAGCAGCCCAATGACCAGGGGCTCACCCCTCCACTTT	CASSPMTRGSPLHF
.	TRBV6-5	TRBD1	TRBJ1-5	TGTGCCAGCAGACAATCAGGGGGCGACCAGCCCCAGCATTTT	CASRQSGGDQPQHF
.	TRBV20-1	.	TRBJ1-2	TGCAGTGCTAGTGACTATTATGGCTACACCTTC	CSASDYYGYTF
.	TRBV7-8	TRBD1	TRBJ2-7	TGTGCCAGCAGCTTAAATACAGGGGGCGAGCAGTACTTC	CASSLNTGGEQYF
once	TRBV24-1	.	TRBJ1-5	TGTGCCACCAGTGACGCAGGGCAGAGGAACAATCAGCCCCAGCATTTT	CATSDAGQRNNQPQHF
once	TRBV15	TRBD2	TRBJ2-3	TGTGCCACCAGCCCTCGGCGGGAGGATACGCAGTATTTT	CATSPRREDTQYF
.	TRBV19	.	TRBJ1-1	TGTGCCAGTAGTATAGGACAAGTGAACACTGAAGCTTTCTTT	CASSIGQVNTEAFF
.	TRBV5-1	TRBD1	TRBJ2-1	TGCGCCAGCAGCTTTGGGACAGGTTCCTCCAATGAGCAGTTCTTC	CASSFGTGSSNEQFF
.	TRBV5-4	.	TRBJ1-1	TGTGCCAGCAGCTTGGAGGCGGGTCCTAACACTGAAGCTTTCTTT	CASSLEAGPNTEAFF
.	TRBV9	TRBD1	TRBJ1-6	TGTGCCAGCAGCGAGGGACAGGGTTATTCACCCCTCCACTTT	CASSEGQGYSPLHF
.	TRBV7-3	.	TRBJ2-2	TGTGCCAGCAGCCCGATGGGGACAGGGGAGCTGTTTTTT	CASSPMGTGELFF
.	TRBV14	TRBD1	TRBJ1-2	TGTGCCAGCAGCCATCAACCCTCAGACAGGGGAAACTATGGCTACACCTTC	CASSHQPSDRGNYGYTF
.	TRBV19	TRBD1	TRBJ1-4	TGTGCCAGTAGTGGACAGGGGGCAGAAAAACTGTTTTTT	CASSGQGAEKLFF